This T cell receptor (beta chain) came from a study of cytomegalovirus exposure and HLA in healthy donors. Points on this clone: Its antigen remains unidentified.

The study, taken as a whole, reports: Most subjects' HLA-A and HLA-B alleles were reportedly predicted from TCR beta sequences.

The CDR3 covers 14 residues. Germline loops: CDR1 SGHRS, CDR2 YFSETQ. Trimming shortened V by 1 base and J by 2 bases, and 9 bases separated the two germline ends. Primers: 60 Vbeta forward and 13 Jbeta reverse. The repertoire was sequenced with immunoSEQ multiplex PCR; TCRdb's copy has only in-frame clones and lacks some. The sample contains around 150,000 clones, around 80% of which appear only once. This rearrangement joins TRBV5-1 to TRBJ1-1; possibly TRBD1 for D (5 bases). The sample taken for sequencing was PBMCs. The receptor was isolated from a man aged 40-49 years in good health and CMV-seropositive. CDR3 nucleotides: TGCGCCAGCAGCTTGTCCCAGGGCAACACTGAAGCTTTCTTT. Amino acids: CASSLSQGNTEAFF.